Given below is one T cell receptor (beta chain) in context. The clone's antigen remains unknown. The sample is drawn from a study of monozygotic twins with inflammatory bowel disease (dated by TCRdb to the late 2010s). Describing the broader study: The full study comprised some 30 monozygotic twin pairs: nine German pairs (four IBD-concordant, five IBD-discordant) and 19 IBD-discordant Danish pairs. Disease-associated traits were sought mainly through comparisons between IBD patients and their genetically identical healthy co-twins within discordant pairs. Each individual had, on average, about 151 000 unique TCRalpha sequences and 181 000 unique TCRbeta sequences available for analysis.

From each donor, an approximately 2.4 ml peripheral blood sample was drawn into PAXgene tubes and stored at -80 degrees C. Without T cell sorting, total RNA was isolated from whole blood using the PAXgene blood miRNA kit on an automated QIAcube. Peripheral blood from monozygotic twin pairs who were concordant or discordant for inflammatory bowel disease underwent deep TCRalpha and TCRbeta repertoire profiling using unique molecular barcoding. Smoking habits were recorded for all twin pairs, and each individual was classified as a current, former or never smoker. The germline V gene provides CDR1 ENHRY and CDR2 SYGVKD. The CDR3 holds 13 amino acids from the cysteine to the phenylalanine. The entry carries no DNA sequence. The paper's findings and limits, for the study overall: Because patients received different immunosuppressive treatments, the repertoires may have picked up extra background noise and variability between individuals. TCRbeta repertoire diversity, by inverse Simpson index, was decreased in IBD patients compared with their healthy co-twins. IBD patients shared fewer clonotypes with other individuals than healthy twins did, most markedly in patients showing signs of disease activity. Different T cell subtypes could not be distinguished in the analysis. No single strong signal or clonotype linked to IBD turned up in the results, so the idea that one exists was not supported. Repertoire similarity did not differ between concordant and discordant twins, possibly due to limited statistical power.

Receptors were amplified or captured by 5' RACE. The input for every TCR library was 3500 ng of total RNA. For each sample, cDNA synthesis with SMARTScribe reverse transcriptase was split into eight separate reactions. During cDNA synthesis, template switching introduced unique molecular identifiers that contained a 6-nucleotide sample barcode. TCRalpha and TCRbeta cDNA was amplified in two nested PCRs of around 15 and 9 cycles, and bead purification was carried out after each PCR. Before amplification, the cDNA was both treated with uracil DNA-glycosylase and purified with the QIAquick PCR purification kit. The second PCR was the step at which Illumina TruSeq-compatible adapters and sample-specific barcodes were added. TapeStation and Qubit were used to check library quality and concentration, and 4 to 6 ng of each library was pooled. Sequencing of the pooled libraries was done on an Illumina HiSeq2500 single-index Rapid Run using custom sequencing primers and 2 x 100 bp reads. Regarding the original processing steps: UMI-based consensus assembly with MiGEC version 1.2.6 was used to correct PCR and sequencing errors. V(D)J alignment, clonotype assembly and CDR3 extraction were performed with MiXCR version 2.1.1. To normalise gene usage, clonotype sharing and MAIT/NKT TCR abundance, the top 1000, 10 000 and 20 000 clonotypes in each sample were analysed. After downsampling to 27 000 UMIs, diversity was calculated as the inverse Simpson index using the vegan R package. Statistical testing used paired Mann-Whitney U tests on the discordant twin pairs and applied Benjamini-Hochberg correction for multiple testing. After TCRdb reprocessed the reads, each CDR3 protein sequence was kept as one row, without DNA. TCRdb, not the authors, supplied the V and J calls. The sample's table lists a count of 93,000 or so distinct CDR3 sequences. Clones ranked in the top ten supply approximately 1.8% of the sample.

The clonotype originates from a human donor with ulcerative colitis or Crohn's disease, or a healthy co-twin of an affected twin (not recorded which). Material for sequencing was blood. The rearranged chain carries TRBV10-3 and TRBJ2-1; TCRdb designates TRBD1, a call that cannot be tested without DNA. CDR3 sequence: CATQQGMANEQFF.